In its sample, the clone carrying this T cell receptor beta chain was seen once. Its antigen is not identified. The sample comes from a study of OX40 agonist ivuxolimab in advanced cancers. About the study: The patients got ivuxolimab, which is an agonistic anti-OX40 (CD134) antibody. Eligibility admitted prior anti-PD-1, anti-PD-L1 or anti-CTLA-4 therapy; about 40% had some. Enrolled patients in dose escalation had cancers that were hepatocellular carcinoma, melanoma, renal cell or head and neck cancer.

Findings and limits, study-wide: Which antigen the expanded peripheral T cells recognized is unknown.

V was pared by 1 base and J by 8 bases, with 14 bases between. This CDR3 is 14 amino acids long. Germline V gene lookup returns CDR1 SGHTA and CDR2 FQGNSA. Data came from immunoSEQ multiplex PCR; TCRdb stores just in-frame clones and leaves some out. The sample lists 65,000 to 95,000 clones, 89% seen once, with roughly 0.2% in the top ten. This specimen was CD4+ or CD8+ T cells sorted from blood, taken in a trial of the OX40 agonist ivuxolimab. This chain connects TRBV7-2 to TRBJ1-1; D may be TRBD1 (5 bases). This sequence was found in an adult with an advanced solid tumor such as melanoma, head and neck, liver or kidney cancer. The CDR3 spells CASSLVGTAIEAFF. CDR3 coding DNA: TGTGCCAGCAGCTTAGTCGGGACCGCCATCGAAGCTTTCTTT.